This TCR beta chain was obtained from a study of T cell responses to AZD1222 COVID-19 vaccine (dated by TCRdb to the early 2020s). Some background on the complete study: AZD1222 recipients whose second dose came at about 4 weeks and those whose second dose came at about 12 weeks were combined into one group, since spike-specific TCR depth and breadth did not differ between the two schedules. A total of over 230 trial participants underwent TCR sequencing, of whom more than 200 had received two doses of AZD1222 and around 25 had received two doses of the MenACWY control vaccine. Trial participants were enrolled into age subgroups of 18-55, 56-69 and 70-plus years, which contained about 150, 28 and 57 TCR-sequenced participants, respectively.

General findings and caveats noted by the study authors: Participants were mostly white British and included more females than males, and it was suggested by the authors that clonal diversity may have been underestimated. A significant rise in spike-specific TCR breadth and depth was observed after two AZD1222 doses relative to day 0 and relative to MenACWY recipients. Reportedly, almost half of the unique spike-specific TCRs recognized epitopes lying outside the regions that are mutated in the B.1.351 and B.1.1.7 variants. The 56-69-year group was small, and its depth increase did not reach significance, likely because of low power. Vaccine-associated CD4 TCRs spanned the whole spike protein, with dominant responses in regions 160-218 and 743-854. No day 14 peak-response samples were available, so repertoires were characterized only after the peak T cell response. Conclusions about previously exposed vaccinees are limited, since just 5 or 6 AZD1222 recipients were seropositive for SARS-CoV-2 at baseline.

The CDR3 runs 13 residues from the cysteine to the phenylalanine. Only the CDR3 region is kept as DNA, spanning 39 bases read in frame from base 1. According to the germline V gene, CDR1 reads ENHRY and CDR2 reads SYGVKD. V loses 8 bases, J loses 5 bases, and the germline ends lie 10 bases apart. As regards this clone: It has no known antigen specificity. One base away there is no much larger clone; base qualities are not given.

The CDR3 regions of human TCRbeta chains were subjected to immunosequencing. The source study handled its data this way. TCRs in the repertoires were matched against a reference library of SARS-CoV-2-specific TCRs that had been generated with the MIRA antigen-specificity platform. Breadth meant the fraction of unique TCRs that were SARS-CoV-2-associated, whereas depth meant the fraction of total T cells that were SARS-CoV-2-associated. Each spike-specific TCR was assigned to its reactive spike region and to a CD4 or CD8 class using the MIRA data. Log10-transformed breadth and depth values were compared by one-way ANOVA with Sidak's multiple comparisons tests. The table was pulled from immuneACCESS by TCRdb, which kept in-frame rearrangements only. Such tables lose some clones; where checked, under half of the loss comes from unresolved V genes, and the rest has no known cause. Clone size and V and J calls were adopted from that table, with D and trimming inferred from the DNA. Counted in this sample were 120,000 or so clones; approximately 85% of them appeared once. The ten largest account for around 6.2% of the sample.

In the paper's terms, the time point label means: baseline before first vaccination. The vaccinee samples were drawn from two UK trials, COV001 and COV002, one of which was a single-blind randomized controlled phase 2/3 trial testing AZD1222 (ChAdOx1 nCoV-19) in healthy adults. For TCRbeta chain sequencing, PBMC samples from trial participants were taken at day 0 and at day 28 after the second dose. The chain uses TRBV10-3 and TRBJ1-6; 6 matching bases give a weak D call of TRBD1. The input for sequencing was peripheral blood, taken on day 0 of AZD1222 vaccination. The clonotype originates from an adult in good health. This receptor has the CDR3 CAIGSGDNSPLHF. The DNA sequence is TGTGCCATCGGGTCAGGGGATAATTCACCCCTCCACTTT.